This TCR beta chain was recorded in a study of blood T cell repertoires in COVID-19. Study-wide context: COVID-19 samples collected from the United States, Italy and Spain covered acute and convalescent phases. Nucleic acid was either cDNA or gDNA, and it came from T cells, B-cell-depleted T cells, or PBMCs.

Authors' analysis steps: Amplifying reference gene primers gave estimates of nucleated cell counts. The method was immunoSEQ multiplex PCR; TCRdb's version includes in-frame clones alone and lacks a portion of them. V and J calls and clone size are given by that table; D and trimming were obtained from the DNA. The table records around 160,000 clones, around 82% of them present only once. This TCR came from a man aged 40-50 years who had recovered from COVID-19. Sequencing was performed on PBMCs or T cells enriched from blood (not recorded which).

The DNA for the CDR3 is TGTGCCAGCAGTGAATGGGCTAGCGGGGGGGCCCCAGATACGCAGTATTTT. It encodes CASSEWASGGAPDTQYF. The genes are TRBV2 and TRBJ2-3; 12 nucleotides match TRBD2. The V gene end was trimmed by 2 bases and the J gene end by 4 bases; junction bases not matched to a gene: 7. This CDR3 has 17 residues. Germline lookup yields CDR1 SNHLY and CDR2 FYNNEI.